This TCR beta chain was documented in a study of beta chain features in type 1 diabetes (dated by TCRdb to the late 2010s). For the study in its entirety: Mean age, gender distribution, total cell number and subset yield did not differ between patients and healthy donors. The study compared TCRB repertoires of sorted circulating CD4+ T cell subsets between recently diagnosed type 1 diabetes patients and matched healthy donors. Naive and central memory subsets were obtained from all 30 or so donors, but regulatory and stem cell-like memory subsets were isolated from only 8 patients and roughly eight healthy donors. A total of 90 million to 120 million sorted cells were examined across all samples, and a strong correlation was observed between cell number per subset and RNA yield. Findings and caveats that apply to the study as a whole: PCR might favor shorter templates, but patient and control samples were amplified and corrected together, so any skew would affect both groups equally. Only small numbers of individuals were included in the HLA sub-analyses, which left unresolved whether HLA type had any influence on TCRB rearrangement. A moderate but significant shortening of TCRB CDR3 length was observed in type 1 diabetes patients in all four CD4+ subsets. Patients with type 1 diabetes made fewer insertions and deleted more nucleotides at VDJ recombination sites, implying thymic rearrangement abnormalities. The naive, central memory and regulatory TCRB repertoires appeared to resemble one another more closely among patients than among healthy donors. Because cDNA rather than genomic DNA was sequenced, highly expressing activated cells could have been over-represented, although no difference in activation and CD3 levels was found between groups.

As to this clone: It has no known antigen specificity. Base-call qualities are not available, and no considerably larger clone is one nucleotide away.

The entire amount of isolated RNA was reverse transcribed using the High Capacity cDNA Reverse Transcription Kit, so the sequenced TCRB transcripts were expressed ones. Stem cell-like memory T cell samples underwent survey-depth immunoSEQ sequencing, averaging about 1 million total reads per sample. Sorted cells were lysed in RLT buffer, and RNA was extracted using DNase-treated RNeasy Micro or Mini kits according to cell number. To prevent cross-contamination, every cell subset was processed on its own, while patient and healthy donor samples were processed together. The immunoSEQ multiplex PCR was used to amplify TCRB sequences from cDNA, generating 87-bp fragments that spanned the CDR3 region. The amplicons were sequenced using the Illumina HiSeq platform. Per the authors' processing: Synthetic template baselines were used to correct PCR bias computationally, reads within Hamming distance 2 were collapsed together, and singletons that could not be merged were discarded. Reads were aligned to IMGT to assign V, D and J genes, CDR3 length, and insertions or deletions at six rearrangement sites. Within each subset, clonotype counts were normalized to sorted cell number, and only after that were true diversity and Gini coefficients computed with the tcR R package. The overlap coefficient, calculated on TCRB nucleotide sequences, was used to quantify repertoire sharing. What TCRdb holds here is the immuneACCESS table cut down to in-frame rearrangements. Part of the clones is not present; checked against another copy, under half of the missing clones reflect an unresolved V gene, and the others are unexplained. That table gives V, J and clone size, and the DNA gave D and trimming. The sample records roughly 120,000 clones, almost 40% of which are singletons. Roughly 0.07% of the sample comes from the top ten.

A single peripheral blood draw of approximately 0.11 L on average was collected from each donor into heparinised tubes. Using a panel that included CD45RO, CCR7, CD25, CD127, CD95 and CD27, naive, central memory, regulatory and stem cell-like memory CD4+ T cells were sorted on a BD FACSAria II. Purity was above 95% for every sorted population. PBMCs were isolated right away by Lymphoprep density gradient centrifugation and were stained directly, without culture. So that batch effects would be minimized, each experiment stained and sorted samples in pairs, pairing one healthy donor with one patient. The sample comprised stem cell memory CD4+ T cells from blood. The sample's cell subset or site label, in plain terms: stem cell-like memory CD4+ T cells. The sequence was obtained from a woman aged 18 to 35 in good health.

The CDR3 corresponds to CASSLHPKGVLSRNNEQFF. The nucleotides read TGTGCCAGCAGCTTGCACCCTAAAGGAGTGTTGTCGCGAAACAATGAGCAGTTCTTC. The chain joins TRBV7-2 to TRBJ2-1; confidence is insufficient to name the D gene. Measured from the cysteine to the phenylalanine, the CDR3 is 19 residues long. The retained sequence is limited to the CDR3, 57 bases, with the frame set at the first base. As encoded in the germline V gene, CDR1 is SGHTA while CDR2 is FQGNSA. The junction shows trimming of 3 bases on V and 5 bases on J, plus 26 bases between the germline ends.